These T cell receptor beta chains were read from a single sample in a study of OX40 agonist ivuxolimab in advanced cancers. The table came from immunoSEQ multiplex PCR; TCRdb's copy has only in-frame clones and leaves some out. In the table there are 60,000 to 75,000 clones, roughly nine tenths of which are singletons. Sequences were derived from CD4+ or CD8+ T cells sorted from blood, sampled in a trial of the OX40 agonist ivuxolimab. The source of these receptors is an adult with an advanced solid tumor such as melanoma, head and neck, liver or kidney cancer. The CDR3 runs from the conserved cysteine through the conserved F or W. Each record gives: CDR3 protein, CDR3 DNA, clone size, J gene, D gene, CDR3 length, V gene. D genes are given only for firm matches. Clone size is given for some rows only: seen once, a few or many times, or a class if the clone is expanded.

CDR3aa: CASSTLTARDSPLHF; CDR3nt: TGTGCCAGCAGTACCCTCACCGCCCGGGATTCACCCCTCCACTTT; abundance: -; j_gene: TRBJ1-6; d_gene: -; len: 15; v_gene: TRBV28
CDR3aa: CASSPGQANEQYF; CDR3nt: TGTGCCAGCAGCCCGGGACAGGCCAACGAGCAGTACTTC; abundance: -; j_gene: TRBJ2-7; d_gene: TRBD1; len: 13; v_gene: TRBV7-9
CDR3aa: CASRVRQGADSPLHF; CDR3nt: TGCGCCAGCAGAGTACGACAGGGGGCCGATTCACCCCTCCACTTT; abundance: few; j_gene: TRBJ1-6; d_gene: TRBD1; len: 15; v_gene: TRBV5-1
CDR3aa: CASSTQGAGQPQHF; CDR3nt: TGTGCCAGTAGTACACAGGGGGCGGGTCAGCCCCAGCATTTT; abundance: -; j_gene: TRBJ1-5; d_gene: TRBD1; len: 14; v_gene: TRBV19
CDR3aa: CASSFSGGSYNEQFF; CDR3nt: TGTGCCAGCAGCTTTAGCGGGGGATCCTACAATGAGCAGTTCTTC; abundance: -; j_gene: TRBJ2-1; d_gene: TRBD2; len: 15; v_gene: TRBV7-2
CDR3aa: CASSIWSRGNNQPQHF; CDR3nt: TGTGCCAGTAGTATTTGGTCCAGGGGGAACAATCAGCCCCAGCATTTT; abundance: -; j_gene: TRBJ1-5; d_gene: TRBD1; len: 16; v_gene: TRBV19
CDR3aa: CASGLGTENSPLHF; CDR3nt: TGTGCTAGTGGTTTAGGGACGGAGAATTCACCCCTCCACTTT; abundance: few; j_gene: TRBJ1-6; d_gene: -; len: 14; v_gene: TRBV12-5
CDR3aa: CASGLDRPWVWPQHF; CDR3nt: TGTGCTAGTGGTTTGGACAGACCCTGGGTATGGCCCCAGCATTTT; abundance: -; j_gene: TRBJ1-5; d_gene: -; len: 15; v_gene: TRBV12-5
CDR3aa: CASSLTSTAHDTEAFF; CDR3nt: TGTGCCAGCAGCTTAACCTCGACAGCACATGACACTGAAGCTTTCTTT; abundance: -; j_gene: TRBJ1-1; d_gene: -; len: 16; v_gene: TRBV7-3
CDR3aa: CASSFGVNQPQHF; CDR3nt: TGCGCCAGCAGCTTCGGGGTGAATCAGCCCCAGCATTTT; abundance: -; j_gene: TRBJ1-5; d_gene: -; len: 13; v_gene: TRBV5-1
CDR3aa: CASSVGRTNTEAFF; CDR3nt: TGTGCCAGCAGTGTTGGACGGACGAACACTGAAGCTTTCTTT; abundance: -; j_gene: TRBJ1-1; d_gene: -; len: 14; v_gene: TRBV2
CDR3aa: CASGTMGNTGELFF; CDR3nt: TGTGCCAGCGGAACAATGGGGAACACCGGGGAGCTGTTTTTT; abundance: -; j_gene: TRBJ2-2; d_gene: -; len: 14; v_gene: TRBV6-5
CDR3aa: CASSPGQGGRYGYTF; CDR3nt: TGTGCCAGCAGCCCGGGACAGGGGGGCAGGTATGGCTACACCTTC; abundance: -; j_gene: TRBJ1-2; d_gene: TRBD1; len: 15; v_gene: TRBV6-5
CDR3aa: CASAEGGGNTIYF; CDR3nt: TGCGCCAGCGCGGAAGGAGGTGGAAACACCATATATTTT; abundance: -; j_gene: TRBJ1-3; d_gene: -; len: 13; v_gene: TRBV10-2
CDR3aa: CASSIGAVINQPQHF; CDR3nt: TGTGCCAGCAGCATCGGGGCAGTAATTAATCAGCCCCAGCATTTT; abundance: once; j_gene: TRBJ1-5; d_gene: -; len: 15; v_gene: TRBV5-8
CDR3aa: CASSPDRGTGNTIYF; CDR3nt: TGTGCCAGCAGCCCGGACAGGGGAACTGGAAACACCATATATTTT; abundance: few; j_gene: TRBJ1-3; d_gene: TRBD1; len: 15; v_gene: TRBV7-3
CDR3aa: CASRPDRTGGGGEGYTF; CDR3nt: TGTGCCAGCAGGCCGGATCGGACAGGGGGCGGAGGGGAGGGCTACACCTTC; abundance: -; j_gene: TRBJ1-2; d_gene: TRBD1; len: 17; v_gene: TRBV28
CDR3aa: CATSRDTGGGYEQYF; CDR3nt: TGTGCCACCAGCAGAGATACAGGGGGAGGGTACGAGCAGTACTTC; abundance: -; j_gene: TRBJ2-7; d_gene: -; len: 15; v_gene: TRBV15
CDR3aa: CASSPTRGEVTEAFF; CDR3nt: TGTGCCAGCTCACCCACCAGGGGCGAGGTCACTGAAGCTTTCTTT; abundance: -; j_gene: TRBJ1-1; d_gene: -; len: 15; v_gene: TRBV18
CDR3aa: CAISAIGYEKLFF; CDR3nt: TGTGCCATCAGTGCAATAGGTTACGAAAAACTGTTTTTT; abundance: -; j_gene: TRBJ1-4; d_gene: -; len: 13; v_gene: TRBV10-3
CDR3aa: CASSAGSRDTF; CDR3nt: TGTGCCAGCAGCGCCGGATCCCGGGACACTTTT; abundance: -; j_gene: TRBJ1-4; d_gene: -; len: 11; v_gene: TRBV9
CDR3aa: CASSLGGQSTDTQYF; CDR3nt: TGTGCCAGCTCCTTGGGGGGACAGAGCACAGATACGCAGTATTTT; abundance: -; j_gene: TRBJ2-3; d_gene: -; len: 15; v_gene: TRBV18
CDR3aa: CASLRVGYNEQFF; CDR3nt: TGTGCCAGCCTCAGAGTTGGCTACAATGAGCAGTTCTTC; abundance: -; j_gene: TRBJ2-1; d_gene: -; len: 13; v_gene: TRBV2
CDR3aa: CASSKGDREYNSPLHF; CDR3nt: TGCGCCAGCAGCAAGGGGGACAGAGAATATAATTCACCCCTCCACTTT; abundance: once; j_gene: TRBJ1-6; d_gene: TRBD1; len: 16; v_gene: TRBV5-1
CDR3aa: CASSRTVGGYQPQHF; CDR3nt: TGTGCCAGCAGCCGGACGGTGGGTGGCTATCAGCCCCAGCATTTT; abundance: few; j_gene: TRBJ1-5; d_gene: -; len: 15; v_gene: TRBV6-6
CDR3aa: CASSSVGTEAFF; CDR3nt: TGCGCCAGCAGCTCCGTCGGGACAGAAGCTTTCTTT; abundance: -; j_gene: TRBJ1-1; d_gene: -; len: 12; v_gene: TRBV5-1
CDR3aa: CATSAVGQSKTEAFF; CDR3nt: TGTGCCACATCGGCCGTGGGACAGTCGAAGACTGAAGCTTTCTTT; abundance: -; j_gene: TRBJ1-1; d_gene: TRBD1; len: 15; v_gene: TRBV2
CDR3aa: CASSPPGETQYF; CDR3nt: TGTGCCAGCTCACCACCGGGAGAGACCCAGTACTTC; abundance: -; j_gene: TRBJ2-5; d_gene: -; len: 12; v_gene: TRBV18
CDR3aa: CASSLRVPNTGELFF; CDR3nt: TGCGCCAGCAGCTTGAGGGTTCCGAACACCGGGGAGCTGTTTTTT; abundance: once; j_gene: TRBJ2-2; d_gene: -; len: 15; v_gene: TRBV5-1
CDR3aa: CASSLQPGGNTDTQYF; CDR3nt: TGTGCCAGCAGCTTACAGCCGGGGGGGAACACAGATACGCAGTATTTT; abundance: once; j_gene: TRBJ2-3; d_gene: TRBD2; len: 16; v_gene: TRBV7-3
CDR3aa: CASSQEPGGHSGNEQFF; CDR3nt: TGCGCCAGCAGCCAGGAGCCCGGGGGGCATTCGGGCAATGAGCAGTTCTTC; abundance: -; j_gene: TRBJ2-1; d_gene: -; len: 17; v_gene: TRBV4-1
CDR3aa: CASSEDAWQGINTGELFF; CDR3nt: TGTGCCAGCAGTGAAGACGCATGGCAGGGGATTAACACCGGGGAGCTGTTTTTT; abundance: -; j_gene: TRBJ2-2; d_gene: -; len: 18; v_gene: TRBV6-1
CDR3aa: CASSADRGKYGYTF; CDR3nt: TGTGCCAGCAGTGCTGACAGGGGGAAGTATGGCTACACCTTC; abundance: once; j_gene: TRBJ1-2; d_gene: TRBD1; len: 14; v_gene: TRBV6-5
CDR3aa: CAITGGGLANEQFF; CDR3nt: TGTGCCATCACGGGGGGAGGGTTGGCCAATGAGCAGTTCTTC; abundance: -; j_gene: TRBJ2-1; d_gene: TRBD2; len: 14; v_gene: TRBV10-3
CDR3aa: CASKRPDEKLFF; CDR3nt: TGTGCCAGCAAAAGGCCGGATGAAAAACTGTTTTTT; abundance: -; j_gene: TRBJ1-4; d_gene: -; len: 12; v_gene: TRBV28
CDR3aa: CASSTGEKGYTF; CDR3nt: TGTGCCAGCAGTACAGGGGAGAAAGGCTACACCTTC; abundance: -; j_gene: TRBJ1-2; d_gene: TRBD1; len: 12; v_gene: TRBV11-3
CDR3aa: CASSPDRLVYGYTF; CDR3nt: TGTGCCAGCAGCCCGGACAGGTTGGTCTATGGCTACACCTTC; abundance: -; j_gene: TRBJ1-2; d_gene: TRBD1; len: 14; v_gene: TRBV7-2
CDR3aa: CASSLMTGASTGELFF; CDR3nt: TGTGCCAGCAGCCTAATGACAGGGGCAAGCACCGGGGAGCTGTTTTTT; abundance: -; j_gene: TRBJ2-2; d_gene: TRBD1; len: 16; v_gene: TRBV7-3
CDR3aa: CASSSPGYGTEAFF; CDR3nt: TGTGCCAGCAGTTCCCCGGGCTATGGCACTGAAGCTTTCTTT; abundance: -; j_gene: TRBJ1-1; d_gene: -; len: 14; v_gene: TRBV6-5
CDR3aa: CASTLGGDYGYTF; CDR3nt: TGTGCCAGCACCTTGGGGGGGGACTATGGCTACACCTTC; abundance: -; j_gene: TRBJ1-2; d_gene: -; len: 13; v_gene: TRBV28
CDR3aa: CASTAAGSNEQFF; CDR3nt: TGTGCCAGTACAGCAGCAGGTTCAAATGAGCAGTTCTTC; abundance: -; j_gene: TRBJ2-1; d_gene: -; len: 13; v_gene: TRBV19
CDR3aa: CASSLFGGAGTDTQYF; CDR3nt: TGTGCCAGCAGCTTGTTTGGGGGGGCGGGCACAGATACGCAGTATTTT; abundance: once; j_gene: TRBJ2-3; d_gene: -; len: 16; v_gene: TRBV5-4
CDR3aa: CASSSGPNSGGYTF; CDR3nt: TGTGCCAGCAGCTCGGGACCCAACTCAGGGGGCTACACCTTC; abundance: -; j_gene: TRBJ1-2; d_gene: -; len: 14; v_gene: TRBV7-3
CDR3aa: CASSFTGELFF; CDR3nt: TGTGCCAGCAGTTTCACCGGGGAGCTGTTTTTT; abundance: -; j_gene: TRBJ2-2; d_gene: -; len: 11; v_gene: TRBV2
CDR3aa: CASSQDRQGATEAFF; CDR3nt: TGTGCCAGCAGCCAAGATCGCCAGGGTGCCACTGAAGCTTTCTTT; abundance: -; j_gene: TRBJ1-1; d_gene: -; len: 15; v_gene: TRBV14
CDR3aa: CASSLVGTGENSPLHF; CDR3nt: TGTGCCAGCAGCTTGGTAGGTACAGGGGAAAATTCACCCCTCCACTTT; abundance: -; j_gene: TRBJ1-6; d_gene: TRBD1; len: 16; v_gene: TRBV5-5
CDR3aa: CASSETGQGRGYTF; CDR3nt: TGTGCCAGCAGCGAAACGGGACAGGGACGGGGCTACACCTTC; abundance: once; j_gene: TRBJ1-2; d_gene: TRBD1; len: 14; v_gene: TRBV6-6
CDR3aa: CASSLDRGTAYEQYF; CDR3nt: TGTGCCAGCAGCTTGGACAGGGGCACAGCCTACGAGCAGTACTTC; abundance: once; j_gene: TRBJ2-7; d_gene: TRBD1; len: 15; v_gene: TRBV5-4
CDR3aa: CASSPTGSYNEQFF; CDR3nt: TGTGCCAGCAGCCCAACAGGATCCTACAATGAGCAGTTCTTC; abundance: once; j_gene: TRBJ2-1; d_gene: -; len: 14; v_gene: TRBV28
CDR3aa: CASSPSRPRNGNTIYF; CDR3nt: TGTGCCAGCTCACCATCCAGGCCCAGGAACGGAAACACCATATATTTT; abundance: -; j_gene: TRBJ1-3; d_gene: -; len: 16; v_gene: TRBV18
CDR3aa: CASSPGGGHNQPQHF; CDR3nt: TGTGCCAGCAGTCCCGGGGGAGGGCACAATCAGCCCCAGCATTTT; abundance: -; j_gene: TRBJ1-5; d_gene: -; len: 15; v_gene: TRBV6-1
CDR3aa: CSVWLTNYGYTF; CDR3nt: TGCAGCGTTTGGTTAACTAACTATGGCTACACCTTC; abundance: -; j_gene: TRBJ1-2; d_gene: -; len: 12; v_gene: TRBV29-1
CDR3aa: CASSLSPWDTEAFF; CDR3nt: TGCGCCAGCAGCTTGTCCCCATGGGACACTGAAGCTTTCTTT; abundance: few; j_gene: TRBJ1-1; d_gene: -; len: 14; v_gene: TRBV5-1